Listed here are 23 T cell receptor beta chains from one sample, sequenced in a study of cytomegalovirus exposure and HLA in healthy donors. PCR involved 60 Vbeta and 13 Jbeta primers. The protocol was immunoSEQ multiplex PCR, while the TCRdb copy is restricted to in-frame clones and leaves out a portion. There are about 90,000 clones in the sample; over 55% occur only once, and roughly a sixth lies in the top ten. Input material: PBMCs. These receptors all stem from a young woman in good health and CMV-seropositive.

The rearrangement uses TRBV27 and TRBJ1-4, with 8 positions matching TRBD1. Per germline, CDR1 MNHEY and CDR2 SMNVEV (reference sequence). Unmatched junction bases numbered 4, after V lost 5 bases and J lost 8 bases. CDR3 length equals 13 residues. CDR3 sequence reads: CASSLTGGEKLFF. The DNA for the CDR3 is TGTGCCAGCAGTCTCACAGGGGGGGAAAAACTGTTTTTT. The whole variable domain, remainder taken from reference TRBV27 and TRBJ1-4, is EAQVTQNPRYLITVTGKKLTVTCSQNMNHEYMSWYRQDPGLGLRQIYYSMNVEVTDKGDVPEGYKVSRKEKRNFPLILESPSPNQTSLYFCASSLTGGEKLFFGSGTQLSVL.

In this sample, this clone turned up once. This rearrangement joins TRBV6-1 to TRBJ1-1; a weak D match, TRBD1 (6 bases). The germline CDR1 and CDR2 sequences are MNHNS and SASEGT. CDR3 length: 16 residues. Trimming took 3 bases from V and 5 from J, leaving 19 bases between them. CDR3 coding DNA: TGTGCCAGCAGTGACCTACTTTCAGGGGTTGGGACTGAAGCTTTCTTT. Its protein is CASSDLLSGVGTEAFF.

The CDR3 region is CASSRTIQGTDTQYF. DNA of the CDR3: TGCGCCAGCAGCCGGACCATACAGGGAACAGATACGCAGTATTTT. This chain connects TRBV4-3 to TRBJ2-3; D is perhaps TRBD1 (6 bases). The CDR3 is 15 residues long. V dropped 4 bases and J dropped 3 bases, with 14 bases sitting between them. In germline, CDR1 is LGHNA, CDR2 YSLEER.

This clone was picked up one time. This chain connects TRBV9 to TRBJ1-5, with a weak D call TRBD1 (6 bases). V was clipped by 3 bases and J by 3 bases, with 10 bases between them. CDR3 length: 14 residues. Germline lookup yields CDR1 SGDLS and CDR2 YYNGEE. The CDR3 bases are TGTGCCAGCAGCGAGGGGGGGACCAATCAGCCCCAGCATTTT. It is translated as CASSEGGTNQPQHF.

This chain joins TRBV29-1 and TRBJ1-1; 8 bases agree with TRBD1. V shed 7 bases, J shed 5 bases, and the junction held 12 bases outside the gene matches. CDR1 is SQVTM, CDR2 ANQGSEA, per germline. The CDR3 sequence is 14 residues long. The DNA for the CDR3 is TGCAGCGCCCGGGAGTCAGGGGGCTGGACTGAAGCTTTCTTT. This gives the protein CSARESGGWTEAFF.

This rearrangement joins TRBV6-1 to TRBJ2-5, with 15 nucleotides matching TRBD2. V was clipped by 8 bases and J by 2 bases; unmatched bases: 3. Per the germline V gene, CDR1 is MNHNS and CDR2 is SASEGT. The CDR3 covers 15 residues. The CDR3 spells CASGGLAGGQETQYF. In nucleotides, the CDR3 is TGTGCCAGCGGGGGACTAGCGGGGGGACAAGAGACCCAGTACTTC.

This CDR3 reads CASSSDRADTQYF. Written as DNA, the CDR3 is TGTGCCAGCAGCTCCGACAGGGCAGATACGCAGTATTTT. This chain joins TRBV11-2 and TRBJ2-3; 7 bases line up with TRBD1. Trimming removed 4 bases from V and 4 bases from J; junction bases left unmatched: 2. The CDR3 covers 13 residues. Looked up from germline, CDR1 is SGHAT and CDR2 is FQNNGV.

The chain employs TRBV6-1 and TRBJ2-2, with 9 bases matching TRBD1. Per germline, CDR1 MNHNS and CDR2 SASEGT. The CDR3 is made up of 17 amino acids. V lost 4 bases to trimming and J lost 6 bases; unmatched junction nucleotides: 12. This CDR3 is CASSGGTGLFGAGELFF. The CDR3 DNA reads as TGTGCCAGCAGTGGCGGGACAGGGCTTTTCGGAGCCGGGGAGCTGTTTTTT.

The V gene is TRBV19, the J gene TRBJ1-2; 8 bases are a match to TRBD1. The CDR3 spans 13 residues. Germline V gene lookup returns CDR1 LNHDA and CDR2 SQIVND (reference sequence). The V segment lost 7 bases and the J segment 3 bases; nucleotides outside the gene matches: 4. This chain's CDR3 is CASTLTGDYGYTF. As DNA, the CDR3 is TGTGCCAGTACCCTGACAGGGGACTATGGCTACACCTTC.

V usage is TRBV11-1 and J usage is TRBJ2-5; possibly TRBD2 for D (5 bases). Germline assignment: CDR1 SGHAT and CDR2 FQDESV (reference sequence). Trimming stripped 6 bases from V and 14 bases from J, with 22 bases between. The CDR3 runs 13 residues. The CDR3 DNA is TGTGCCAGCAGGCGAGCGGACCCTTCCCGACAATACTTC. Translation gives CASRRADPSRQYF.

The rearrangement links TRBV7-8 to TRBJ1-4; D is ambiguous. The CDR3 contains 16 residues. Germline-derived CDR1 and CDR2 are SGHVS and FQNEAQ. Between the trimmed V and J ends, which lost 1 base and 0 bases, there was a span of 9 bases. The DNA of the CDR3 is TGTGCCAGCAGCTTAGACAGACCAGCAACTAATGAAAAACTGTTTTTT. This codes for CASSLDRPATNEKLFF. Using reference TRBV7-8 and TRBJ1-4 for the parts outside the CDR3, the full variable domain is GAGVSQSPRYKVAKRGQDVALRCDPISGHVSLFWYQQALGQGPEFLTYFQNEAQLDKSGLPSDRFFAERPEGSVSTLKIQRTQQEDSAVYLCASSLDRPATNEKLFFGSGTQLSVL.

CDR3 coding DNA: TGTGCCTGGGCCCAACGGGAGAGAGATACGCAGTATTTT. Residues: CAWAQRERDTQYF. The rearrangement links TRBV30 to TRBJ2-3; a possible D gene is TRBD2 (6 bases). Looked up from germline, CDR1 is GTSNPN and CDR2 is SVGIG (reference sequence). This CDR3 region has 13 residues. Trimming stripped 5 bases from V and 5 bases from J, with 14 bases between.

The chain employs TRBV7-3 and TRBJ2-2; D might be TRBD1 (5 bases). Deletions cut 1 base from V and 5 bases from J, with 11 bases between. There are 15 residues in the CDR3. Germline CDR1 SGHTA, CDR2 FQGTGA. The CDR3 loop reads CASSLMSQGTGELFF. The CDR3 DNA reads TGTGCCAGCAGCTTAATGAGCCAGGGAACCGGGGAGCTGTTTTTT.

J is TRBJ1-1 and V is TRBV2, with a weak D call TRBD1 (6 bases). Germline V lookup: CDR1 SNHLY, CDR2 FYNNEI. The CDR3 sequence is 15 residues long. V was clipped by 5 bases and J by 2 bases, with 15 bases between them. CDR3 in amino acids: CASSPETGRNTEAFF. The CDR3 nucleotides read TGTGCCAGCAGTCCTGAGACAGGTCGTAACACTGAAGCTTTCTTT. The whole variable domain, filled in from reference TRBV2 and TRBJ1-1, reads EPEVTQTPSHQVTQMGQEVILRCVPISNHLYFYWYRQILGQKVEFLVSFYNNEISEKSEIFDDQFSVERPDGSNFTLKIRSTKLEDSAMYFCASSPETGRNTEAFFGQGTRLTVV.

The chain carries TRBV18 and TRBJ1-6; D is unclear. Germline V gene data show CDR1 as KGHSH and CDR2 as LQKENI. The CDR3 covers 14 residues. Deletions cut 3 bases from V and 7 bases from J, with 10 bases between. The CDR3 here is CASSPSLNNSPLHF. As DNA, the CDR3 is TGTGCCAGCTCACCTAGCCTGAACAATTCACCCCTCCACTTT. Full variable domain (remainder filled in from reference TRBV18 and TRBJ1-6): NAGVMQNPRHLVRRRGQEARLRCSPMKGHSHVYWYRQLPEEGLKFMVYLQKENIIDESGMPKERFSAEFPKEGPSILRIQQVVRGDSAAYFCASSPSLNNSPLHFGNGTRLTVT.

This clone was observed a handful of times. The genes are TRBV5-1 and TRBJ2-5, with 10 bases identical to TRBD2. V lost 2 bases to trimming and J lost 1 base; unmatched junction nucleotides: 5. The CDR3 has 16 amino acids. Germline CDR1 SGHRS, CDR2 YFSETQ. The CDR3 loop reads CASSLSTSGIQETQYF. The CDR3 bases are TGCGCCAGCAGCTTAAGTACTAGCGGGATCCAAGAGACCCAGTACTTC.

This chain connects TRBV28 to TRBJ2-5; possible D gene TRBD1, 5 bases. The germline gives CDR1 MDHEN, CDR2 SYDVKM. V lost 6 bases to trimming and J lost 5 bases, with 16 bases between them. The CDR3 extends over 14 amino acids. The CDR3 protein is CASSRGHIVETQYF. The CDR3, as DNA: TGTGCCAGCAGCCGAGGACATATTGTGGAGACCCAGTACTTC.

CDR3 amino acids: CASSSRDTPNYGYTF. Here the CDR3 DNA reads TGTGCCAGCAGCTCCCGGGACACCCCGAACTATGGCTACACCTTC. The chain is built from TRBV7-9 and TRBJ1-2, with a weak D call TRBD1 (6 bases). The V end was cut by 4 bases, the J end by 2 bases, with 14 bases between. The CDR3 is 15 residues long. Germline CDR1 reads SEHNR; CDR2 reads FQNEAQ (reference sequence).

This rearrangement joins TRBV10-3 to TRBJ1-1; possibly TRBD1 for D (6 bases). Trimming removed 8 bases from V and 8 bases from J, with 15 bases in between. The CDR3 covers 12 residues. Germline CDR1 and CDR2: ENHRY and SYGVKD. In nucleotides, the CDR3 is TGTGCCATCTTTCCGGGTGGGACAGAAGCTTTCTTT. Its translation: CAIFPGGTEAFF.

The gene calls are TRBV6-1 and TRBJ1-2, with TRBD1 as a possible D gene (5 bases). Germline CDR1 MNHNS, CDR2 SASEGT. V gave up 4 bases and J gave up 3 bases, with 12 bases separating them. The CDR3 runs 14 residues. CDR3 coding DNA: TGTGCCAGCAGTGGAATCAGGGATCACTATGGCTACACCTTC. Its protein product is CASSGIRDHYGYTF.

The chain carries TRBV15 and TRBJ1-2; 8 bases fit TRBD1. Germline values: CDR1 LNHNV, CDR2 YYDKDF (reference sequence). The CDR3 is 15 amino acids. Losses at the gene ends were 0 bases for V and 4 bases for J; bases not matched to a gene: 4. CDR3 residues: CATSRDRGRSYGYTF. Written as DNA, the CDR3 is TGTGCCACCAGCAGAGACAGGGGGCGCAGCTATGGCTACACCTTC.

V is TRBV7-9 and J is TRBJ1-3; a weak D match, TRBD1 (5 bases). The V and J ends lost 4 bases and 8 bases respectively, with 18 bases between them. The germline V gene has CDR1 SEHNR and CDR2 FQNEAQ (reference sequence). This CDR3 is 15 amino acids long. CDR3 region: CASSSGQGGGHTIYF. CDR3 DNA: TGTGCCAGCAGCTCGGGCCAGGGAGGAGGACACACCATATATTTT.

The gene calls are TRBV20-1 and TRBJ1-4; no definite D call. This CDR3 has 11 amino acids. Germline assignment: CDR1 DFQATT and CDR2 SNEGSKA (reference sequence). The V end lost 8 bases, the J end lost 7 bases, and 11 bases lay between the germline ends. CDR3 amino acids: CSSTRGEKLFF. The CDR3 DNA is TGCAGTAGTACCCGGGGTGAAAAACTGTTTTTT.